This TCR beta chain was observed in a study of somatic mutations in cytotoxic T cells in rheumatoid arthritis. Positive magnetic bead selection isolated CD4+ and CD8+ cells, and flow cytometry checked purity. The assay was immunoSEQ multiplex PCR, and TCRdb's table has in-frame clones only and misses some. The table shows about 18,000 clones, with around four fifths occurring only once. Germline V gives CDR1 SEHNR, CDR2 FQNEAQ (reference sequence). This CDR3 has 14 residues. V lost 5 bases and J 5 bases, leaving 13 bases between the germline ends. The TCR originated in an adult with rheumatoid arthritis. Input material: CD8+ T cells sorted from blood. This sequence joins TRBV7-9 and TRBJ1-5; D unresolved. The CDR3 protein is CASSPQRVDQPQHF. The CDR3 DNA reads as TGTGCCAGCAGCCCTCAGAGAGTGGATCAGCCCCAGCATTTT.